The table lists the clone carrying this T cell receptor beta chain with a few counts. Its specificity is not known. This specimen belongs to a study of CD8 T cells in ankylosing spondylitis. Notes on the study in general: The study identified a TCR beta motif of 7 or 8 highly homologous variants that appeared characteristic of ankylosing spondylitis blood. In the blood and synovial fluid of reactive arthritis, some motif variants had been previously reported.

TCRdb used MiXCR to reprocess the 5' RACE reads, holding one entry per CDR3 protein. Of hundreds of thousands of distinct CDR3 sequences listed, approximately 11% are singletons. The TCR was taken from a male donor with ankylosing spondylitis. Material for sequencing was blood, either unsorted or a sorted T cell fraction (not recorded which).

The CDR3 nucleotides read TGCGCCAGCAGCTTGACTAGCGCTTACACCGGGGAGCTGTTTTTT. Translating it yields CASSLTSAYTGELFF. The genes are TRBV5-1 and TRBJ2-2; 7 bases map to TRBD2. J lost 3 bases, V lost 1 base, and 3 bases had no gene match. CDR3 size: 15 residues. Germline lookup yields CDR1 SGHRS and CDR2 YFSETQ.